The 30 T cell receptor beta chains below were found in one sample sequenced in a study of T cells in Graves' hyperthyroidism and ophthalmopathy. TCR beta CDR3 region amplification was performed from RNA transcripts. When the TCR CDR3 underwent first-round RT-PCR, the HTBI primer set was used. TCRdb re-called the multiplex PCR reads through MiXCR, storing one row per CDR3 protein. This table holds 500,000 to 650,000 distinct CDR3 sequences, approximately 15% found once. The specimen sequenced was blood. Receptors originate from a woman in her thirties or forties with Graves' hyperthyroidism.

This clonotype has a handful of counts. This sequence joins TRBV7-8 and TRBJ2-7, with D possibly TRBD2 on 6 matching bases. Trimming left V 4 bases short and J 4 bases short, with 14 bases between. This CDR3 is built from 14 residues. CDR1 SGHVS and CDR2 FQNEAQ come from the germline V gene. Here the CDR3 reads CASSSRDPPYEQYF. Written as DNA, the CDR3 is TGTGCCAGCAGCTCGCGGGATCCTCCTTACGAGCAGTACTTC.

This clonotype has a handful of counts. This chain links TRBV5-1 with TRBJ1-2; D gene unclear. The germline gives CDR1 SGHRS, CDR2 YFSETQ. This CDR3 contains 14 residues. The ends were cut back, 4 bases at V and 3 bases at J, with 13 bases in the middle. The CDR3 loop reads CASSPDGTDYGYTF. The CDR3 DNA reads TGCGCCAGCAGCCCGGATGGTACTGACTATGGCTACACCTTC.

The CDR3: CASSHTTGYGTEAFF. CDR3 nucleotides: TGTGCCAGCAGCCATACAACAGGGTATGGCACTGAAGCTTTCTTT. The chain employs TRBV3-1 and TRBJ1-1, with TRBD1 as a possible D gene (6 bases). CDR1 LGHDT and CDR2 YNNKEL come from the germline V gene (reference sequence). V gave up 3 bases and J gave up 4 bases, with 15 bases separating them. The CDR3 covers 15 residues.

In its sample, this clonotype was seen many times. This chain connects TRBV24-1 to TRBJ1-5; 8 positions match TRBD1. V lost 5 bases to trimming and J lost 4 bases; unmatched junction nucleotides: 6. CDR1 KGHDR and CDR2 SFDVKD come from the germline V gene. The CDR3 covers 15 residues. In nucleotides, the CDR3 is TGTGCCACCAGTGTCGGACAGGGCGGGAATCAGCCCCAGCATTTT. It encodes CATSVGQGGNQPQHF.

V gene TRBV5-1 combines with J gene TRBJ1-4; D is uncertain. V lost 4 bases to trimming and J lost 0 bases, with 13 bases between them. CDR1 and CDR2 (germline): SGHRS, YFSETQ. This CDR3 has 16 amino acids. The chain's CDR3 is CASSLPYGTTNEKLFF. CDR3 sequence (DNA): TGCGCCAGCAGCCTGCCCTACGGAACAACTAATGAAAAACTGTTTTTT. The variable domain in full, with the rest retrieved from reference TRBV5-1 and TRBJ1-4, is KAGVTQTPRYLIKTRGQQVTLSCSPISGHRSVSWYQQTPGQGLQFLFEYFSETQRNKGNFPGRFSGRQFSNSRSEMNVSTLELGDSALYLCASSLPYGTTNEKLFFGSGTQLSVL.

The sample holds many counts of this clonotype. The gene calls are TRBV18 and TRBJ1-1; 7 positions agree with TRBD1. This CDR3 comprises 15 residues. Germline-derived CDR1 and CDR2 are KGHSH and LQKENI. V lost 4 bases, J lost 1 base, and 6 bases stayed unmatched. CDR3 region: CASSLGTAQNTEAFF. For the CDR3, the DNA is TGTGCCAGCTCACTGGGGACAGCTCAGAACACTGAAGCTTTCTTT.

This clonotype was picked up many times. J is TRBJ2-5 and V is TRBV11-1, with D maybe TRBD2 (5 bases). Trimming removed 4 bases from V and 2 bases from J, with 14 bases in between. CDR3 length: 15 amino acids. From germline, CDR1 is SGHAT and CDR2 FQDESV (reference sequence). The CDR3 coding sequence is TGTGCCAGCAGCTCCCGACGACCGGGGCAAGAGACCCAGTACTTC. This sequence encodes CASSSRRPGQETQYF. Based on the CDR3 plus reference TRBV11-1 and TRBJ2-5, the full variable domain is EAEVAQSPRYKITEKSQAVAFWCDPISGHATLYWYRQILGQGPELLVQFQDESVVDDSQLPKDRFSAERLKGVDSTLKIQPAELGDSAMYLCASSSRRPGQETQYFGPGTRLLVL.

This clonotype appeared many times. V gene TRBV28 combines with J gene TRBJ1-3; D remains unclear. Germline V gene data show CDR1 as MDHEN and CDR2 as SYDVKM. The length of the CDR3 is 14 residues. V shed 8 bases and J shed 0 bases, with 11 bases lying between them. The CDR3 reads CASRDGVSGNTIYF. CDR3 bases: TGTGCCAGCCGAGACGGAGTCTCTGGAAACACCATATATTTT.

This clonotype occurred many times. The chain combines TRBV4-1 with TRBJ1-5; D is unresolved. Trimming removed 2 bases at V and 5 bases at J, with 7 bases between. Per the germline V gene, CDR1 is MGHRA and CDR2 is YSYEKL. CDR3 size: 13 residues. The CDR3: CASSQSFDQPQHF. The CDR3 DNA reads TGCGCCAGCAGCCAATCTTTCGATCAGCCCCAGCATTTT.

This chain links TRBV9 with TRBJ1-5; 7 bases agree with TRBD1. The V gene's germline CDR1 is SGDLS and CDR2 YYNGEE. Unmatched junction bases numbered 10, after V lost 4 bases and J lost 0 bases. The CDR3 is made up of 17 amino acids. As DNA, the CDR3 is TGTGCCAGCAGCCTTACAACAGGGGAAAATAGCAATCAGCCCCAGCATTTT. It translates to CASSLTTGENSNQPQHF.

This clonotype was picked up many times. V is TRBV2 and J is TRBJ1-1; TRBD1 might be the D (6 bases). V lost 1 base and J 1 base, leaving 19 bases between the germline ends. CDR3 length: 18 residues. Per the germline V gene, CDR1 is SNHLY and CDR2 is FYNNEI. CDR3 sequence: CASSEEGRIRTANTEAFF. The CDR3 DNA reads TGTGCCAGCAGTGAAGAAGGAAGGATTAGGACAGCGAACACTGAAGCTTTCTTT.

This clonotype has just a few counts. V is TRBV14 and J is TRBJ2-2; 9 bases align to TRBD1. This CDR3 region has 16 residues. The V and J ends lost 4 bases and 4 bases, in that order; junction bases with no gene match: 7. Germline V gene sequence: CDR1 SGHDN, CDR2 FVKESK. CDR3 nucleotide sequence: TGTGCCAGCAGCCCCCGGGACAGGGAGAGCACCGGGGAGCTGTTTTTT. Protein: CASSPRDRESTGELFF. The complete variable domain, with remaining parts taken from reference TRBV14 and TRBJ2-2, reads EAGVTQFPSHSVIEKGQTVTLRCDPISGHDNLYWYRRVMGKEIKFLLHFVKESKQDESGMPNNRFLAERTGGTYSTLKVQPAELEDSGVYFCASSPRDRESTGELFFGEGSRLTVL.

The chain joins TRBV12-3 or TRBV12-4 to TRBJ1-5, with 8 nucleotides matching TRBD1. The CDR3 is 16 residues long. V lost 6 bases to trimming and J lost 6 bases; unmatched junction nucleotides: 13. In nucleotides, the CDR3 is TGTGCCAGCAGATCCAACGAACCAGGGGGCCGTCAGCCCCAGCATTTT. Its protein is CASRSNEPGGRQPQHF.

CDR3 sequence: CASSQVPGQGFSEQYF. The CDR3 nucleotides are TGCGCCAGCAGCCAAGTGCCGGGACAGGGGTTTAGCGAGCAGTACTTC. The chain is built from TRBV4-1 and TRBJ2-7, with 10 bases that match TRBD1. There are 16 residues in the CDR3. Trimming cost V 1 base and J 6 bases; bases outside gene matches: 9. Germline loops: CDR1 MGHRA, CDR2 YSYEKL.

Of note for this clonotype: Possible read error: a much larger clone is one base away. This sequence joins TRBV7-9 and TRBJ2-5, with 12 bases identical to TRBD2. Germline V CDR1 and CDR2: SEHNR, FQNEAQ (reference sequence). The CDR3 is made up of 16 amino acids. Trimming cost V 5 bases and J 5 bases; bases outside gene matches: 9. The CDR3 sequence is CASSHGLAGWEETQYF. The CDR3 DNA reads TGTGCCAGCAGCCATGGACTAGCGGGATGGGAGGAGACCCAGTACTTC.

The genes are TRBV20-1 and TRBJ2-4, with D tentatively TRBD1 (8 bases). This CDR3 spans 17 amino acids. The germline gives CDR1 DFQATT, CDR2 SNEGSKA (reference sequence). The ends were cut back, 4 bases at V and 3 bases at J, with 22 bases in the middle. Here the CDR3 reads CSATDMRQGRDKNIQYF. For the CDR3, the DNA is TGCAGTGCTACTGATATGAGACAGGGGAGGGACAAAAACATTCAGTACTTC.

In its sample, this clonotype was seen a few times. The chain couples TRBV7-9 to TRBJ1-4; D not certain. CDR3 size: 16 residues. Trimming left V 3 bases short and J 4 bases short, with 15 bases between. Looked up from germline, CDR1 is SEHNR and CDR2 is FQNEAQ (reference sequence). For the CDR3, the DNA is TGTGCCAGCAGCTTCCTCCACACACCCCTTAATGAAAAACTGTTTTTT. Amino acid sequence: CASSFLHTPLNEKLFF.

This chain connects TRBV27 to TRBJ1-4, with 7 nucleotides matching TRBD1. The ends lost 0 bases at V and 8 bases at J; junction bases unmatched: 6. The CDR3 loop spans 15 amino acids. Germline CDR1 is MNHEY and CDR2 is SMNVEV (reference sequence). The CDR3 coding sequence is TGTGCCAGCAGTTTATCGGGGGACAGCTACGAAAAACTGTTTTTT. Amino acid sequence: CASSLSGDSYEKLFF.

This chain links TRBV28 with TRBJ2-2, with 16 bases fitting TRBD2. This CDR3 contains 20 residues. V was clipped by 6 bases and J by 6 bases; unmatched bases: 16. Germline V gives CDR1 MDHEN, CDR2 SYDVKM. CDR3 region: CASSQDRNPGLAGGPGELFF. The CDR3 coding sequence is TGTGCCAGCAGCCAAGATCGGAACCCGGGACTAGCGGGAGGGCCCGGGGAGCTGTTTTTT.

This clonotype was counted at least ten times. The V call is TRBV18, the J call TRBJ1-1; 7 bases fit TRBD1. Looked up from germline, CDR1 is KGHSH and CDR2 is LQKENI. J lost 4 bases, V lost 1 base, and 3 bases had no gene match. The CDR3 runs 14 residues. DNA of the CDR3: TGTGCCAGCTCACCACAAGGGGGCTTCACTGAAGCTTTCTTT. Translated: CASSPQGGFTEAFF.

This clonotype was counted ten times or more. Here the CDR3 reads CATSRDRDRSYEQYF. CDR3 bases: TGTGCCACCAGCAGAGACCGGGACAGGTCGTACGAGCAGTACTTC. The genes are TRBV15 and TRBJ2-7, with TRBD1 identical over 8 bases. The CDR3 has 15 residues. V shed 0 bases and J 4 bases; nucleotides not matched to a gene: 5. CDR1 is LNHNV, CDR2 YYDKDF, per germline (reference sequence).

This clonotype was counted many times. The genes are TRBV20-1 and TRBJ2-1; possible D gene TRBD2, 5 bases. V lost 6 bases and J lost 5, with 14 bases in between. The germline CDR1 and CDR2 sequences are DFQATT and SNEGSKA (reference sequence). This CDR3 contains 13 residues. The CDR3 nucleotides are TGCAGTGCAGCGGAAAGTGGAGACAATGAGCAGTTCTTC. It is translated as CSAAESGDNEQFF.

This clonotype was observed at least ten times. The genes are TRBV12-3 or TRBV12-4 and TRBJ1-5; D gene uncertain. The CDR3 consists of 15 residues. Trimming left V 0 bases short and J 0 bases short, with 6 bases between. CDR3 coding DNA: TGTGCCAGCAGTTTAGCGGGGAATAGCAATCAGCCCCAGCATTTT. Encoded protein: CASSLAGNSNQPQHF.

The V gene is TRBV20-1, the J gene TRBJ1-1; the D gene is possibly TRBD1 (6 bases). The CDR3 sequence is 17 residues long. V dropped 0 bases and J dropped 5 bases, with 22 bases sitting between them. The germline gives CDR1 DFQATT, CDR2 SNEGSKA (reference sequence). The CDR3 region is CSARDQRQGQGWTEAFF. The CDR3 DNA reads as TGCAGTGCTAGAGATCAGAGGCAGGGGCAGGGGTGGACTGAAGCTTTCTTT.

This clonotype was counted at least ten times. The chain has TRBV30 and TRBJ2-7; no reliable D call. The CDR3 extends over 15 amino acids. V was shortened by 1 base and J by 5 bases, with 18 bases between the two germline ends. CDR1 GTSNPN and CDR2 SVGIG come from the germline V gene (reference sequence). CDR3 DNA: TGTGCCTGGAGTGCGGGTAGCCTATCTGGGCACGAGCAGTACTTC. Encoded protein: CAWSAGSLSGHEQYF.

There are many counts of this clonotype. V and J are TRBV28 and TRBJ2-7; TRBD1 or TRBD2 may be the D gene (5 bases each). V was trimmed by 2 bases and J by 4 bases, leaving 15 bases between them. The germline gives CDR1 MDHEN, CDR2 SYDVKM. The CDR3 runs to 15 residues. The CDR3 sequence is CASSLGQGVVYEQYF. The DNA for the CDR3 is TGTGCCAGCAGTTTAGGGCAGGGAGTCGTATACGAGCAGTACTTC.

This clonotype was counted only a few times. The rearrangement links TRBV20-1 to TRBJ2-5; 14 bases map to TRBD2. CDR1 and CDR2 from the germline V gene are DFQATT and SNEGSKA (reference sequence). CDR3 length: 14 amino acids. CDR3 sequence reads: CSKGTSGRKETQYF. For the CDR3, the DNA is TGCAGCAAAGGGACTAGCGGGAGAAAAGAGACCCAGTACTTC.

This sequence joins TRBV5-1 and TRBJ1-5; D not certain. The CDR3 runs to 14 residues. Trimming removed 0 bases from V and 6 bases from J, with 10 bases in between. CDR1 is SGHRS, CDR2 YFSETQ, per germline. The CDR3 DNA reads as TGCGCCAGCAGCTTGGCGGGGAAAGGTCAGCCCCAGCATTTT. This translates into CASSLAGKGQPQHF.

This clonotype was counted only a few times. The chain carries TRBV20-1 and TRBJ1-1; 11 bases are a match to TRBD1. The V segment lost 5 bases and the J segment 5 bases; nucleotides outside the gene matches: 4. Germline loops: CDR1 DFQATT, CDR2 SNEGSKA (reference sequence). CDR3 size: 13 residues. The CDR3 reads CSAHRDRGTEAFF. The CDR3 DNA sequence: TGCAGTGCTCACCGGGACAGGGGGACTGAAGCTTTCTTT.

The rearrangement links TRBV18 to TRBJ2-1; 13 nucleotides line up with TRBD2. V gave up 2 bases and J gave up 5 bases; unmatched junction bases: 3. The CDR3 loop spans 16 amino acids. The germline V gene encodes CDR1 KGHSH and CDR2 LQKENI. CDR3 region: CASSPGTSGANNEQFF. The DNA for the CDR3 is TGTGCCAGCTCACCAGGGACTAGCGGGGCAAACAATGAGCAGTTCTTC.